The next 14 T cell receptor beta chains were all read from a single sample in a study of STAT5B mutations in CD4+ large granular lymphocyte leukemia. Method: immunoSEQ multiplex PCR; TCRdb's copy keeps in-frame clones and lacks some. This table has tens of thousands of clones, about 91% appearing once. The specimen sequenced was CD4+ T cells from blood buffy coats. The origin of the receptors is a human donor in good health.

The gene calls are TRBV2 and TRBJ2-3; 7 bases fit TRBD1. The CDR3 length is 15 residues. The ends lost 7 bases at V and 4 bases at J; junction bases unmatched: 11. Germline values: CDR1 SNHLY, CDR2 FYNNEI. Here the CDR3 DNA reads TGTGCCAGCACCACGGCCGGGACAGTCTCAGATACGCAGTATTTT. This translates into CASTTAGTVSDTQYF. Looking up the rest from reference TRBV2 and TRBJ2-3 gives the full variable domain: EPEVTQTPSHQVTQMGQEVILRCVPISNHLYFYWYRQILGQKVEFLVSFYNNEISEKSEIFDDQFSVERPDGSNFTLKIRSTKLEDSAMYFCASTTAGTVSDTQYFGPGTRLTVL.

V gene TRBV6-5 combines with J gene TRBJ1-3, with D maybe TRBD1 (5 bases). The CDR3 loop spans 16 amino acids. Trimming took 4 bases from V and 1 from J, leaving 14 bases between them. Looked up from germline, CDR1 is MNHEY and CDR2 is SVGAGI. The CDR3 DNA reads as TGTGCCAGCAGTTCGGGGGAAATATATTCTGGAAACACCATATATTTT. The encoded protein is CASSSGEIYSGNTIYF.

This chain uses TRBV28 with TRBJ2-2, with 8 bases identical to TRBD1. The CDR3 extends over 15 amino acids. With V trimmed by 6 bases and J by 0 bases, 3 bases remained unmatched. The germline gives CDR1 MDHEN, CDR2 SYDVKM. This CDR3 is CASRRQGSNTGELFF. CDR3 in DNA: TGTGCCAGCAGGAGACAGGGGTCGAACACCGGGGAGCTGTTTTTT.

This chain uses TRBV4-1 with TRBJ2-1; tentatively, D is TRBD2 (6 bases). Germline CDR1 and CDR2: MGHRA and YSYEKL. The CDR3 consists of 17 residues. The V and J ends lost 2 bases and 9 bases respectively, with 23 bases between them. In DNA, the CDR3 is TGCGCCAGCAGCCAAAACGGGCGTGGTAGCGGATTAGGTGAGCAGTTCTTC. It is translated as CASSQNGRGSGLGEQFF.

The chain combines TRBV4-1 with TRBJ2-1; maybe TRBD2 (6 bases). In germline, CDR1 is MGHRA, CDR2 YSYEKL. The CDR3 spans 17 residues. V lost 1 base and J lost 8, with 21 bases in between. CDR3 bases: TGCGCCAGCAGCCAAGTCCCCTGGGAGGTTCTTAGGGATGAGCAGTTCTTC. The encoded protein is CASSQVPWEVLRDEQFF.

J is TRBJ2-3 and V is TRBV5-1; D gene unclear. CDR3 length: 15 amino acids. Germline CDR1 is SGHRS and CDR2 is YFSETQ. Trimming pared 1 base from V and 5 bases from J, leaving 14 bases between. The CDR3 DNA sequence: TGCGCCAGCAGCTTGTCGTCTATGCGTCAAGATACGCAGTATTTT. Protein: CASSLSSMRQDTQYF.

The gene calls are TRBV2 and TRBJ2-3, with TRBD2 matching over 13 bases. The V gene end was trimmed by 5 bases and the J gene end by 3 bases; junction bases not matched to a gene: 2. Germline CDR1 SNHLY, CDR2 FYNNEI. The CDR3 loop spans 15 amino acids. The CDR3 nucleotides read TGTGCCAGCAGTTTACTAGCGGGGGGGACAGATACGCAGTATTTT. Translation: CASSLLAGGTDTQYF.

The rearrangement links TRBV7-8 to TRBJ1-2; D uncertain. Trimming shortened V by 5 bases and J by 0 bases, and 22 bases separated the two germline ends. CDR3 length equals 18 residues. CDR1 is SGHVS and CDR2 is FQNEAQ in the germline V gene. CDR3 loop: CASSPQPGALGANYGYTF. The CDR3 nucleotides read TGTGCCAGCAGCCCCCAACCGGGCGCCTTGGGAGCTAACTATGGCTACACCTTC.

The chain combines TRBV10-1 with TRBJ2-5; perhaps TRBD2 as D (5 bases). Germline CDR1 WNHNN, CDR2 SYGVQD (reference sequence). The CDR3 runs to 13 residues. V gave up 4 bases and J gave up 2 bases, with 8 bases separating them. CDR3 protein: CASSARGQETQYF. The CDR3 DNA is TGCGCCAGCAGTGCTCGGGGACAAGAGACCCAGTACTTC.

The rearrangement uses TRBV5-4 and TRBJ1-1; tentatively, D is TRBD1 (5 bases). The CDR3 spans 15 residues. Trimming pared 3 bases from V and 4 bases from J, leaving 16 bases between. Germline CDR1 and CDR2: SGHNT and YYREEE (reference sequence). The CDR3 loop reads CASSSGPRRGTEAFF. The CDR3 DNA follows: TGTGCCAGCAGCTCCGGGCCCAGAAGGGGCACTGAAGCTTTCTTT.

V gene TRBV7-9 combines with J gene TRBJ2-2; TRBD2 might be the D (5 bases). V lost 3 bases, J lost 6 bases, and 11 bases lay in between. Germline lookup yields CDR1 SEHNR and CDR2 FQNEAQ (reference sequence). CDR3 size: 14 residues. The CDR3 loop is CASSLTTPPGELFF. CDR3 nucleotides: TGTGCCAGCAGCTTGACTACCCCACCCGGGGAGCTGTTTTTT.

This CDR3 is CASSFDGGNEKLFF. The CDR3 DNA sequence: TGTGCCAGCAGTTTCGACGGAGGTAATGAAAAACTGTTTTTT. This chain joins TRBV11-2 and TRBJ1-4; D unresolved. Trimming shortened V by 6 bases and J by 4 bases, and 12 bases separated the two germline ends. Germline CDR1 is SGHAT and CDR2 is FQNNGV. CDR3 size: 14 residues. The full variable domain, rest sourced from reference TRBV11-2 and TRBJ1-4, is EAGVAQSPRYKIIEKRQSVAFWCNPISGHATLYWYQQILGQGPKLLIQFQNNGVVDDSQLPKDRFSAERLKGVDSTLKIQPAKLEDSAVYLCASSFDGGNEKLFFGSGTQLSVL.

The rearrangement joins TRBV5-4 to TRBJ2-1; 10 bases agree with TRBD2. CDR3 length: 18 amino acids. V lost 7 bases to trimming and J lost 4 bases; unmatched junction nucleotides: 17. The germline V gene encodes CDR1 SGHNT and CDR2 YYREEE (reference sequence). CDR3 nucleotide sequence: TGTGCCAGCGGGGGGGCGGGGCTACTAGCGGGACTTTACAATGAGCAGTTCTTC. This codes for CASGGAGLLAGLYNEQFF.

The J gene is TRBJ2-7, the V gene TRBV4-1; tentatively, D is TRBD1 (6 bases). Deletions cut 3 bases from V and 2 bases from J, with 11 bases between. Germline CDR1 MGHRA, CDR2 YSYEKL. CDR3 length: 14 residues. The CDR3 protein is CASSQQGGTYEQYF. As DNA, the CDR3 is TGCGCCAGCAGCCAGCAAGGGGGTACCTACGAGCAGTACTTC.